A selection of T cell receptor beta chains follows, all from one sample in a study of OX40 agonist ivuxolimab in advanced cancers. Some clones are missing from TCRdb's copy, which holds only in-frame ones; the method was immunoSEQ multiplex PCR. The data show approximately 74,000 clones, with 82% seen just once and around 5.1% held by the top ten. Here the sequenced sample was CD4+ or CD8+ T cells sorted from blood, taken in a trial of the OX40 agonist ivuxolimab. Receptor source: an adult with an advanced solid tumor such as melanoma, head and neck, liver or kidney cancer. Each CDR3 is given with its conserved first and last residue. D genes are given only for firm matches. Part of the rows lack a size; the others show once, few, many or a class for expanded clones.

j_call d_call v_call clone_size cdr3_nt cdr3_aa
TRBJ2-2 NA TRBV7-3 once TGTGCCAGCAGCCCACGGACAGGGAGGGGCGGGGAGCTGTTTTTT CASSPRTGRGGELFF
TRBJ2-1 TRBD2 TRBV9 NA TGTGCCAGCAGCACAACTAGCGGGAGTTACAATGAGCAGTTCTTC CASSTTSGSYNEQFF
TRBJ1-2 NA TRBV5-4 few TGTGCCAGCAGCTTGGCCGCGGGCAGTCGCTATGGCTACACCTTC CASSLAAGSRYGYTF
TRBJ2-2 TRBD2 TRBV10-2 NA TGCGCCAGCAGTGACCGGCGGGGGGCCACCGGGGAGCTGTTTTTT CASSDRRGATGELFF
TRBJ1-5 NA TRBV19 NA TGTGCCAGTAGTTCCTTAATAGACAGCGGCAATCAGCCCCAGCATTTT CASSSLIDSGNQPQHF
TRBJ2-7 TRBD2 TRBV18 NA TGTGCCAGCTCACCTTCGACTAGCGGGGCTGCAACCTACGAGCAGTACTTC CASSPSTSGAATYEQYF
TRBJ1-1 NA TRBV29-1 NA TGCAGCGTGGGGGTGAACACTGAAGCTTTCTTT CSVGVNTEAFF
TRBJ2-1 NA TRBV11-3 NA TGTGCCAGCAGCTTGAGTCCGAATGAGCAGTTCTTC CASSLSPNEQFF
TRBJ2-2 NA TRBV19 NA TGTGCCAGTAGTATTGACGGGGGGCAGGTCGGGGAGCTGTTTTTT CASSIDGGQVGELFF
TRBJ1-1 NA TRBV7-8 NA TGTGCCAGCAGGGCGTTGAGGGGGTCCACTGAAGCTTTCTTT CASRALRGSTEAFF
TRBJ2-2 NA TRBV7-9 NA TGTGCCAGCAGTCCATACAGGGTCGAGGGTAACACCGGGGAGCTGTTTTTT CASSPYRVEGNTGELFF
TRBJ2-1 NA TRBV9 NA TGTGCCAGCAGCGTGCTGGGGGCTCAATACAATGAGCAGTTCTTC CASSVLGAQYNEQFF
TRBJ2-3 TRBD2 TRBV5-5 NA TGTGCCAGCAGCTTGGCAGCGGGAGCAGATACGCAGTATTTT CASSLAAGADTQYF
TRBJ1-1 NA TRBV5-8 once TGTGCCAGCAGCTTGAGGGGGGCGGAATCTGAAGCTTTCTTT CASSLRGAESEAFF
TRBJ2-1 NA TRBV11-2 NA TGTGCCAGCAGCTCAACGGCGGTCTTCTACAATGAGCAGTTCTTC CASSSTAVFYNEQFF
TRBJ1-3 TRBD1 TRBV5-4 once TGTGCCAGCAGCCAGGGGACAGGGATTTCTGGAAACACCATATATTTT CASSQGTGISGNTIYF
TRBJ2-3 NA TRBV15 NA TGTGCCACCAGCAGAGATTTCCGGGCAGATACGCAGTATTTT CATSRDFRADTQYF
TRBJ2-1 TRBD2 TRBV7-2 NA TGTGCCAGCAGCTTAGGGACTAGCGGGAGCACCTACAATGAGCAGTTCTTC CASSLGTSGSTYNEQFF
TRBJ2-7 NA TRBV18 once TGTGCCAGCTCACCACAGGGGACAGAGCAGTACTTC CASSPQGTEQYF
TRBJ2-7 TRBD2 TRBV11-3 once TGTGCCAGCAGCTCGGGACTAGCGGGAACAGGCGAGCAGTACTTC CASSSGLAGTGEQYF
TRBJ2-7 NA TRBV6-5 NA TGTGCCAGCAGTTACGGAGGCTTGGGGGCTTACGAGCAGTACTTC CASSYGGLGAYEQYF
TRBJ1-5 NA TRBV19 NA TGTGCCAGTAGTCGCCAGAGTGATCAGCCCCAGCATTTT CASSRQSDQPQHF
TRBJ2-2 NA TRBV18 NA TGTGCCAGCTCACCAGTTACCAACACCGGGGAGCTGTTTTTT CASSPVTNTGELFF
TRBJ2-5 NA TRBV7-9 NA TGTGCCAGCAGCAACGGACTTCCGGGCTATGCCGAGACCCAGTACTTC CASSNGLPGYAETQYF
TRBJ2-1 TRBD2 TRBV7-2 NA TGTGCCAGCAGCTTGGGGGGGAGTTTGGATGAGCAGTTCTTC CASSLGGSLDEQFF
TRBJ2-1 NA TRBV2 NA TGTGCCAGCAGTGAATCGTCGGCAAACAATGAGCAGTTCTTC CASSESSANNEQFF
TRBJ2-1 NA TRBV21-1 NA TGTGCCAGCAGCCCTAAGGGACAGACCCTAAGTGAGCAGTTCTTC CASSPKGQTLSEQFF
TRBJ1-1 NA TRBV7-8 NA TGTGCCAGCAGCTTAGAGAAAAACACTGAAGCTTTCTTT CASSLEKNTEAFF
TRBJ2-4 NA TRBV21-1 NA TGTGCCAGCAGCAAACCTACTAGACCGTCCGTAGGTGGCAAAAACATTCAGTACTTC CASSKPTRPSVGGKNIQYF
TRBJ2-1 NA TRBV5-5 NA TGTGCCAGCAGCTCCGGGACGTACAATGAGCAGTTCTTC CASSSGTYNEQFF
TRBJ2-4 TRBD1 TRBV7-2 NA TGTGCCAGCAGCCAGGGACAGGGAGCGGACATTCAGTACTTC CASSQGQGADIQYF
TRBJ1-6 TRBD1 TRBV7-2 NA TGTGCCAGCAGCTTTGGACAGGTCGGTTCACCCCTCCACTTT CASSFGQVGSPLHF
TRBJ2-2 NA TRBV18 NA TGTGCCAGCTCACCGACAGACGGGGAGCTGTTTTTT CASSPTDGELFF
TRBJ1-3 NA TRBV10-3 NA TGTGCCAGCCAGGGATCTGGAAACACCATATATTTT CASQGSGNTIYF
TRBJ2-7 NA TRBV27 few TGTGCCAGCAGGATCCCCGGGCACGAGCAGTACTTC CASRIPGHEQYF
TRBJ1-3 NA TRBV19 NA TGTGCCAGTAGTAAGGGTCCCTCCTCTGGAAACACCATATATTTT CASSKGPSSGNTIYF
TRBJ1-5 NA TRBV7-2 NA TGTGCCAGCAGCTTAAACGTGGGGAGGGGGGATCAGCCCCAGCATTTT CASSLNVGRGDQPQHF
TRBJ1-2 NA TRBV7-2 once TGTGCCAGCAGCCAGGGCGTTCGCCATGGCTACACCTTC CASSQGVRHGYTF
TRBJ2-3 NA TRBV6-4 NA TGTGCCAGCAGTGCGTGGGCGGCAGATACGCAGTATTTT CASSAWAADTQYF
TRBJ1-5 NA TRBV2 NA TGTGCCAGCAGTGGTAACAGTGATAATCAGCCCCAGCATTTT CASSGNSDNQPQHF
TRBJ2-3 NA TRBV6-5 NA TGTGCCAGCAGTTACTCGATTAGGGACCCTTTGGATACGCAGTATTTT CASSYSIRDPLDTQYF
TRBJ2-2 NA TRBV5-1 NA TGCGCCAGCAGCGGAAACCCGTGGACCGGGGAGCTGTTTTTT CASSGNPWTGELFF
TRBJ2-7 TRBD1 TRBV20-1 NA TGCAGTGCTTCGACAGGGTACGAGCAGTACTTC CSASTGYEQYF
TRBJ2-1 NA TRBV11-2 NA TGTGCCAGCAGCTTAGATCGTGGTAGCTACAATGAGCAGTTCTTC CASSLDRGSYNEQFF
TRBJ2-1 NA TRBV6-4 NA TGTGCCAGCAGTGCCGGTGGGGTTCGCGGGGCCGTCTACAATGAGCAGTTCTTC CASSAGGVRGAVYNEQFF
TRBJ2-3 NA TRBV6-6 NA TGTGCCAGCAGTGACTCAGGACGGGTCGGGAATACGCAGTATTTT CASSDSGRVGNTQYF
TRBJ2-2 NA TRBV5-1 NA TGCGCCAGCACCATCCTGGGGACGAACACCGGGGAGCTGTTTTTT CASTILGTNTGELFF